Below are 11 T cell receptor beta chains sequenced from a single sample in a study of identical twins. TCRdb redid the calling of the 5' RACE reads with MiXCR, one entry per CDR3 protein. This sample yields 450,000 or so distinct CDR3 sequences, of which approximately 15% are seen a single time; approximately 0.52% belongs to the top ten. These records were also assigned to another study, of yellow fever vaccine responses in identical twins.

Sequenced: CD4+ T cells sorted from blood. These receptor sequences come from a woman between 18 and 29 years old in good health.

This clonotype was detected ten times or more. This rearrangement joins TRBV10-3 to TRBJ1-6; D gene uncertain. The length of the CDR3 is 14 residues. Per germline, CDR1 ENHRY and CDR2 SYGVKD. Trimming pared 3 bases from V and 0 bases from J, leaving 3 bases between. The CDR3 DNA is TGTGCCATCAGTGACGCCTCCTATAATTCACCCCTCCACTTT. Amino acid sequence: CAISDASYNSPLHF.

The genes are TRBV10-3 and TRBJ2-1; 8 bases match TRBD2. V shed 3 bases and J 8 bases; nucleotides not matched to a gene: 15. The CDR3 is 17 residues long. Germline V gene sequence: CDR1 ENHRY, CDR2 SYGVKD. CDR3 loop: CAISELLAGNGRDEQFF. Here the CDR3 DNA reads TGTGCCATCAGTGAACTTCTCGCGGGGAACGGGAGGGATGAGCAGTTCTTC.

The chain combines TRBV12-3 or TRBV12-4 with TRBJ2-5; D is possibly TRBD1 (6 bases). V was trimmed by 5 bases and J by 5 bases, leaving 12 bases between them. The CDR3 contains 13 residues. This CDR3 reads CASSARGRETQYF. CDR3 bases: TGTGCCAGCAGTGCCAGGGGACGCGAGACCCAGTACTTC.

This sequence joins TRBV30 and TRBJ1-5, with D possibly TRBD1 on 5 matching bases. The germline V gene has CDR1 GTSNPN and CDR2 SVGIG (reference sequence). The CDR3 is made up of 14 amino acids. Trimming left V 2 bases short and J 4 bases short, with 12 bases between. The DNA for the CDR3 is TGTGCCTGGAGTAGGCGGGGGGATAATCAGCCCCAGCATTTT. Protein product: CAWSRRGDNQPQHF. Filled out from reference TRBV30 and TRBJ1-5, the complete variable domain reads SQTIHQWPATLVQPVGSPLSLECTVEGTSNPNLYWYRQAAGRGLQLLFYSVGIGQISSEVPQNLSASRPQDRQFILSSKKLLLSDSGFYLCAWSRRGDNQPQHFGDGTRLSIL.

The rearrangement uses TRBV5-1 and TRBJ2-6, with D unresolved. The CDR3 is 14 amino acids. Trimming stripped 4 bases from V and 5 bases from J, with 10 bases between. Germline CDR1 is SGHRS and CDR2 is YFSETQ. This CDR3 is CASSLGIRANVLTF. The CDR3 nucleotides read TGCGCCAGCAGCCTAGGAATAAGGGCCAACGTCCTGACTTTC. Combining the CDR3 with reference TRBV5-1 and TRBJ2-6 gives the whole variable domain KAGVTQTPRYLIKTRGQQVTLSCSPISGHRSVSWYQQTPGQGLQFLFEYFSETQRNKGNFPGRFSGRQFSNSRSEMNVSTLELGDSALYLCASSLGIRANVLTFGAGSRLTVL.

The J gene is TRBJ2-7, the V gene TRBV11-2; the D gene is possibly TRBD1 (7 bases). The CDR3 has 14 amino acids. Germline-derived CDR1 and CDR2 are SGHAT and FQNNGV. V shed 5 bases and J shed 7 bases, with 18 bases lying between them. The CDR3 DNA is TGTGCCAGCAGCGGCCGGGGGACGGACAGGGAGCAGTACTTC. Its translation: CASSGRGTDREQYF.

This clonotype was seen a handful of times. The chain combines TRBV18 with TRBJ2-7; TRBD2 matches 8 bases. The junction had 7 bases not matched to a gene; V was cut back by 0 bases and J by 0 bases. Germline values: CDR1 KGHSH, CDR2 LQKENI. The CDR3 length is 17 residues. The CDR3 DNA reads TGTGCCAGCTCACCACCTAGCGGGGACTTTAGCTCCTACGAGCAGTACTTC. Translating gives CASSPPSGDFSSYEQYF.

In this sample, this clonotype turned up once. V and J are TRBV5-1 and TRBJ2-5, with TRBD2 as a possible D gene (7 bases). This CDR3 spans 17 amino acids. V lost 4 bases and J 4 bases, leaving 23 bases between the germline ends. Per germline, CDR1 SGHRS and CDR2 YFSETQ. The CDR3 reads CASSLPNGGGVLETQYF. CDR3 sequence (DNA): TGCGCCAGCAGCCTTCCTAATGGAGGGGGGGTGTTAGAGACCCAGTACTTC.

V usage is TRBV20-1 and J usage is TRBJ2-4; TRBD1 might be the D (6 bases). This CDR3 comprises 13 residues. V shed 1 base and J shed 7 bases, with 11 bases lying between them. CDR1 DFQATT and CDR2 SNEGSKA come from the germline V gene (reference sequence). As DNA, the CDR3 is TGCAGTGCTAGAGTCGCAGGGGTGAACATTCAGTACTTC. The encoded protein is CSARVAGVNIQYF.

This clonotype has a handful of counts. This sequence joins TRBV28 and TRBJ2-1, with TRBD1 matching 8 bases. The CDR3 loop spans 16 amino acids. CDR1 is MDHEN, CDR2 SYDVKM, per germline. Germline trimming cut 7 bases from V and 7 bases from J; bases unmatched to any gene: 15. CDR3 in DNA: TGTGCCAGCACCCCCGCCGGGCAGGGGGCAGGGAATGAGCAGTTCTTC. Translation: CASTPAGQGAGNEQFF. Supplemented by reference TRBV28 and TRBJ2-1, the full variable domain reads DVKVTQSSRYLVKRTGEKVFLECVQDMDHENMFWYRQDPGLGLRLIYFSYDVKMKEKGDIPEGYSVSREKKERFSLILESASTNQTSMYLCASTPAGQGAGNEQFFGPGTRLTVL.

This clonotype was seen more than once but under ten times. This rearrangement joins TRBV7-2 to TRBJ2-3, with 9 bases matching TRBD2. Per germline, CDR1 SGHTA and CDR2 FQGNSA. The junction had 9 bases not matched to a gene; V was cut back by 3 bases and J by 2 bases. CDR3 length equals 17 residues. CDR3 region: CASSLKVGGRVTDTQYF. CDR3 coding DNA: TGTGCCAGCAGCTTGAAGGTTGGCGGGAGGGTCACAGATACGCAGTATTTT. Together with reference TRBV7-2 and TRBJ2-3, the CDR3 gives the full variable domain: GAGVSQSPSNKVTEKGKDVELRCDPISGHTALYWYRQSLGQGLEFLIYFQGNSAPDKSGLPSDRFSAERTGGSVSTLTIQRTQQEDSAVYLCASSLKVGGRVTDTQYFGPGTRLTVL.